This passage covers 17 T cell receptor beta chains from one sample sequenced in a study of OX40 agonist ivuxolimab in advanced cancers. Sequencing was performed with immunoSEQ multiplex PCR; in TCRdb, only in-frame clones are kept and a portion is missing. The sample has tens of thousands of clones; 70% to 90% are singletons. Sequencing used CD4+ or CD8+ T cells sorted from blood, obtained in a trial of the OX40 agonist ivuxolimab. The receptors shown here come from an adult with an advanced solid tumor such as melanoma, head and neck, liver or kidney cancer.

The V gene is TRBV27, the J gene TRBJ2-5; D gene unclear. The CDR3 is 13 residues long. Germline values: CDR1 MNHEY, CDR2 SMNVEV (reference sequence). V was cut by 5 bases and J by 1 base, with 8 bases left in between. CDR3 sequence: CASSPWGQETQYF. The CDR3 region has the DNA TGTGCCAGCAGTCCCTGGGGCCAAGAGACCCAGTACTTC.

This clone has a single count. This chain joins TRBV16 and TRBJ1-1; weak D call: TRBD1 (5 bases). Germline V gives CDR1 KGHSY, CDR2 FQNENV. V lost 4 bases to trimming and J lost 5 bases, with 14 bases between them. The CDR3 has 14 amino acids. CDR3 residues: CASSRDGGGTEAFF. The CDR3 nucleotides read TGTGCCAGCAGCCGAGATGGGGGAGGAACTGAAGCTTTCTTT. The variable domain in full, completed from reference TRBV16 and TRBJ1-1, reads GEEVAQTPKHLVRGEGQKAKLYCAPIKGHSYVFWYQQVLKNEFKFLISFQNENVFDETGMPKERFSAKCLPNSPCSLEIQATKLEDSAVYFCASSRDGGGTEAFFGQGTRLTVV.

The J gene is TRBJ1-1, the V gene TRBV18; the D gene is possibly TRBD1 (6 bases). The V end was cut by 4 bases, the J end by 5 bases, with 20 bases between. The germline CDR1 and CDR2 sequences are KGHSH and LQKENI. The CDR3 contains 16 residues. The CDR3 DNA reads as TGTGCCAGCTCACTAGGGCAGGGGTCCCCCCTTACTGAAGCTTTCTTT. This gives the protein CASSLGQGSPLTEAFF.

This chain joins TRBV18 and TRBJ2-7, with D possibly matching TRBD2 (6 bases). The CDR3 is made up of 13 amino acids. Trimming cost V 3 bases and J 4 bases, with 10 bases left between them. Looked up from germline, CDR1 is KGHSH and CDR2 is LQKENI. The CDR3 DNA follows: TGTGCCAGCTCACCGAGACGGGAGTACGAGCAGTACTTC. Encoded protein: CASSPRREYEQYF.

Note on this clone: Sequence at one end of the junction differs from germline and may be a read error. The rearrangement links TRBV29-1 to TRBJ2-5; 10 bases are a match to TRBD1. Germline assignment: CDR1 SQVTM and CDR2 ANQGSEA. This CDR3 contains 13 residues. The CDR3 region is CSIDRGLLETQYF. CDR3 DNA: TGCAGCATTGACAGGGGGCTGTTGGAGACCCAGTACTTC.

The CDR3 protein is CASSLQGASTDTQYF. CDR3 sequence (DNA): TGCGCCAGCAGCTTGCAGGGGGCCAGCACAGATACGCAGTATTTT. The V and J genes are TRBV5-1 and TRBJ2-3; TRBD1 matches at 8 bases. V gave up 1 base and J gave up 0 bases; unmatched junction bases: 1. This CDR3 has 15 residues. Germline V gene lookup returns CDR1 SGHRS and CDR2 YFSETQ.

In its sample, this clone was seen once. The chain has TRBV11-3 and TRBJ2-2; tentatively, D is TRBD2 (7 bases). V lost 4 bases, J lost 4 bases, and 13 bases lay in between. The length of the CDR3 is 15 residues. Germline CDR1 SGHNT, CDR2 YENEEA. CDR3 in amino acids: CASSSGGSSTGELFF. The DNA of the CDR3 is TGTGCCAGCAGCTCGGGGGGCTCCTCCACCGGGGAGCTGTTTTTT.

This clone was picked up one time. The rearrangement links TRBV6-6 to TRBJ1-3; D remains ambiguous. The germline gives CDR1 MNHNY, CDR2 SVGAGI (reference sequence). V lost 6 bases and J 2 bases, leaving 14 bases between the germline ends. This CDR3 contains 15 residues. The CDR3 region has the DNA TGTGCCAGCAGCCCCATCTCCGGTCCTGGAAACACCATATATTTT. This codes for CASSPISGPGNTIYF.

The rearrangement uses TRBV10-3 and TRBJ2-3; D perhaps matches TRBD2 (6 bases). Between the trimmed V and J ends, which lost 6 bases and 0 bases, there was a span of 7 bases. From germline, CDR1 is ENHRY and CDR2 SYGVKD. The CDR3 sequence is 13 residues long. The DNA for the CDR3 is TGTGCCATCAGCGGGACTAGCACAGATACGCAGTATTTT. Its translation: CAISGTSTDTQYF.

The chain uses TRBV5-6 and TRBJ2-5; perhaps TRBD1 as D (6 bases). CDR1 and CDR2 from the germline V gene are SGHDT and YYEEEE. Trimming shortened V by 5 bases and J by 1 base, and 21 bases separated the two germline ends. This CDR3 comprises 17 residues. The CDR3 nucleotides are TGTGCCAGCAGGGGTTTGGGCCCCGGGACACTCCAAGAGACCCAGTACTTC. Translation gives CASRGLGPGTLQETQYF. Using reference TRBV5-6 and TRBJ2-5 for the parts outside the CDR3, the full variable domain is DAGVTQSPTHLIKTRGQQVTLRCSPKSGHDTVSWYQQALGQGPQFIFQYYEEEERQRGNFPDRFSGHQFPNYSSELNVNALLLGDSALYLCASRGLGPGTLQETQYFGPGTRLLVL.

The chain carries TRBV2 and TRBJ2-3; D is possibly TRBD2 (7 bases). The CDR3 is 15 residues long. V gave up 8 bases and J gave up 8 bases, with 23 bases separating them. The germline CDR1 and CDR2 sequences are SNHLY and FYNNEI. CDR3 protein: CASGGRASGLGTQYF. CDR3 in DNA: TGTGCCAGCGGGGGGCGGGCTAGCGGACTGGGTACGCAGTATTTT.

The chain couples TRBV18 to TRBJ1-5, with 9 nucleotides matching TRBD1. Germline CDR1 and CDR2: KGHSH and LQKENI. This CDR3 is 15 amino acids long. The V gene end was trimmed by 3 bases and the J gene end by 8 bases; junction bases not matched to a gene: 8. For the CDR3, the DNA is TGTGCCAGCTCACCGGCGGACAGGGGAAGAAAGCCCCAGCATTTT. Its translation is CASSPADRGRKPQHF.

The chain couples TRBV9 to TRBJ2-3, with a weak D call TRBD1 (6 bases). Trimming pared 3 bases from V and 3 bases from J, leaving 20 bases between. The CDR3 contains 17 residues. Germline V gene lookup returns CDR1 SGDLS and CDR2 YYNGEE. CDR3 in amino acids: CASSAYSGVGGTDTQYF. In DNA, the CDR3 is TGTGCCAGCAGCGCATACTCAGGGGTCGGTGGAACAGATACGCAGTATTTT. The full variable domain, rest sourced from reference TRBV9 and TRBJ2-3, is DSGVTQTPKHLITATGQRVTLRCSPRSGDLSVYWYQQSLDQGLQFLIQYYNGEERAKGNILERFSAQQFPDLHSELNLSSLELGDSALYFCASSAYSGVGGTDTQYFGPGTRLTVL.

V and J are TRBV6-6 and TRBJ2-1; 11 bases fit TRBD1. The CDR3 has 15 residues. CDR1 and CDR2 from the germline V gene are MNHNY and SVGAGI (reference sequence). The J segment lost 8 bases and the V segment lost 4 bases, leaving 7 bases of the junction unmatched. CDR3 loop: CASSSPGQGVHEQFF. In DNA, the CDR3 is TGTGCCAGCAGTTCTCCGGGACAGGGGGTTCATGAGCAGTTCTTC.

The rearrangement uses TRBV5-6 and TRBJ1-1; the match to TRBD1 covers 7 bases. Trimming took 0 bases from V and 10 from J; bases not matched to a gene: 12. From germline, CDR1 is SGHDT and CDR2 YYEEEE. The CDR3 extends over 15 amino acids. The DNA for the CDR3 is TGTGCCAGCAGCTTGGAGGGCAGGGGGTTGATGGGAGCTTTCTTT. Its protein product is CASSLEGRGLMGAFF.

The V gene is TRBV4-2, the J gene TRBJ1-1, with D perhaps matching TRBD1 (6 bases). The CDR3 has 13 amino acids. With 2 bases removed from V and 9 bases from J, the gap between germline ends came to 13 bases. Germline lookup yields CDR1 LGHNA and CDR2 YNFKEQ. CDR3 DNA: TGTGCCAGCAGCCAAATAGGGACATTCCAAGCTTTCTTT. Translation gives CASSQIGTFQAFF.

The chain joins TRBV4-2 to TRBJ2-5; D remains unclear. Looked up from germline, CDR1 is LGHNA and CDR2 is YNFKEQ. The length of the CDR3 is 15 residues. Deletions cut 0 bases from V and 2 bases from J, with 10 bases between. The CDR3: CASSQDDQVQETQYF. The CDR3 DNA reads TGTGCCAGCAGCCAAGATGACCAGGTGCAAGAGACCCAGTACTTC.